What follows are 23 T cell receptor beta chains derived from one specimen sequenced in a study of T cell repertoires in cytomegalovirus infection. TCRdb called the reads again in MiXCR, with one record for every CDR3 protein. The sample has approximately 600,000 distinct CDR3 sequences; just under 40% are singletons. Antigen specificity for these receptors is unknown. The sequences come from cultured PBMCs, collected from culture after CMV antigen stimulation. These receptors were taken from a human donor in good health (CMV status not recorded). Some clones in this sample may be carry-over from other donors' samples.

The CDR3: CASRLVVGAAETQYF. The CDR3 region has the DNA TGTGCCAGCAGGCTTGTGGTGGGGGCCGCAGAGACCCAGTACTTC. This sequence joins TRBV2 and TRBJ2-5; possible D gene TRBD1, 6 bases. Trimming stripped 6 bases from V and 4 bases from J, with 18 bases between. The CDR3 covers 15 residues. Per germline, CDR1 SNHLY and CDR2 FYNNEI.

V is TRBV6-1 and J is TRBJ1-1; no clear D gene. The germline gives CDR1 MNHNS, CDR2 SASEGT. V was clipped by 7 bases and J by 0 bases, with 9 bases between them. The CDR3 contains 13 residues. This CDR3 is CASTPTMNTEAFF. The DNA of the CDR3 is TGTGCCAGCACACCAACCATGAACACTGAAGCTTTCTTT.

V gene TRBV29-1 combines with J gene TRBJ2-3; 11 bases fit TRBD1. J was trimmed by 3 bases and V by 0 bases; bases with no gene match: 14. The CDR3 extends over 19 amino acids. Per germline, CDR1 SQVTM and CDR2 ANQGSEA. The CDR3 sequence is CSVEDLPGTGGLGTDTQYF. DNA of the CDR3: TGCAGCGTTGAAGATCTTCCGGGGACAGGGGGATTGGGTACAGATACGCAGTATTTT.

This clonotype was observed a few times. This chain uses TRBV11-2 with TRBJ2-7; D not resolved. Germline V CDR1 and CDR2: SGHAT, FQNNGV. The CDR3 is 15 residues long. V shed 1 base and J shed 4 bases, with 14 bases lying between them. CDR3 nucleotide sequence: TGTGCCAGCAGCTTAGGGGCCAACCCCTCATACGAGCAGTACTTC. Translated, it gives CASSLGANPSYEQYF.

The CDR3 nucleotides are TGTGCCAGCAGGGATGGACAGTCCAATGAGCAGTTCTTC. Amino acids: CASRDGQSNEQFF. The rearrangement joins TRBV5-6 to TRBJ2-1; the D gene is possibly TRBD1 (6 bases). The V gene lost 5 bases and the J gene lost 6 bases, with 12 bases spanning the gap. CDR3 length: 13 amino acids. The germline gives CDR1 SGHDT, CDR2 YYEEEE.

The chain employs TRBV27 and TRBJ2-7; maybe TRBD2 (6 bases). There are 15 residues in the CDR3. The V gene's germline CDR1 is MNHEY and CDR2 SMNVEV (reference sequence). V lost 3 bases and J lost 3, with 15 bases in between. The CDR3 loop reads CASSFRRDGYYEQYF. The DNA of the CDR3 is TGTGCCAGCAGTTTCCGGAGGGACGGCTACTACGAGCAGTACTTC.

CDR3 sequence (DNA): TGTGCCAGCAGCCTTTCGGATTCCTCCTACAATGAGCAGTTCTTC. Translating it yields CASSLSDSSYNEQFF. The V and J genes are TRBV7-6 and TRBJ2-1; no clear D gene. The length of the CDR3 is 15 residues. Germline CDR1 is SGHVS and CDR2 is FNYEAQ. Trimming cost V 5 bases and J 0 bases, with 11 bases left between them.

This clonotype was picked up a small number of times. The V gene is TRBV7-2, the J gene TRBJ1-3; D not resolved. V was shortened by 0 bases and J by 3 bases, with 15 bases between the two germline ends. In germline, CDR1 is SGHTA, CDR2 FQGNSA. The CDR3 runs 17 residues. The CDR3 coding sequence is TGTGCCAGCAGCTTAGCGGTGTTGGGGTCGAGTGGAAACACCATATATTTT. It translates to CASSLAVLGSSGNTIYF.

The sample holds a few counts of this clonotype. This rearrangement joins TRBV19 to TRBJ2-7; D may correspond to TRBD1 or TRBD2 (5 bases each). This CDR3 has 14 residues. The ends were cut back, 5 bases at V and 0 bases at J, with 11 bases in the middle. Germline loops: CDR1 LNHDA, CDR2 SQIVND (reference sequence). The CDR3 sequence: CASSPGASSYEQYF. CDR3 DNA: TGTGCCAGTAGTCCCGGGGCTAGCTCCTACGAGCAGTACTTC.

The chain employs TRBV5-4 and TRBJ1-2, with TRBD1 matching over 7 bases. Germline loops: CDR1 SGHNT, CDR2 YYREEE (reference sequence). Trimming at V came to 4 bases and at J to 5 bases, leaving 8 bases not matched to a gene. The CDR3 is 14 residues long. The CDR3 is CASSEKRDRYGYTF. In nucleotides, the CDR3 is TGTGCCAGCAGCGAAAAGAGGGACAGATATGGCTACACCTTC.

The rearrangement links TRBV15 to TRBJ2-1; TRBD1 agrees at 8 bases. CDR1 LNHNV and CDR2 YYDKDF come from the germline V gene (reference sequence). Germline trimming cut 5 bases from V and 0 bases from J; bases unmatched to any gene: 15. The CDR3 consists of 19 residues. The CDR3 here is CATSGWTGSAGSSYNEQFF. Here the CDR3 DNA reads TGTGCCACCAGCGGATGGACAGGGAGCGCGGGGAGCTCCTACAATGAGCAGTTCTTC.

The chain recombines TRBV11-2 with TRBJ2-1; TRBD2 matches 9 bases. CDR1 is SGHAT and CDR2 is FQNNGV in the germline V gene. The CDR3 runs to 17 residues. V gave up 8 bases and J gave up 6 bases; unmatched junction bases: 17. The CDR3 protein is CASGGRRRGGYSNEQFF. As DNA, the CDR3 is TGTGCCAGCGGAGGCAGGCGGCGGGGGGGATATTCCAATGAGCAGTTCTTC.

The rearrangement uses TRBV6-8 and TRBJ2-3; D is possibly TRBD1 or TRBD2 (6 bases each). The CDR3 is 10 amino acids. V was pared by 11 bases and J by 6 bases, with 9 bases between. Germline V CDR1 and CDR2: MNHGY, SAAAGT. The DNA for the CDR3 is TGTGCCGTGGGGGGCGATACGCAGTATTTT. This gives the protein CAVGGDTQYF.

The gene calls are TRBV18 and TRBJ1-2; D unclear. V shed 1 base and J shed 8 bases, with 8 bases lying between them. The germline V gene encodes CDR1 KGHSH and CDR2 LQKENI. The CDR3 covers 12 residues. The CDR3 sequence: CASSPLAGGYTF. For the CDR3, the DNA is TGTGCCAGCTCACCACTTGCGGGGGGCTACACCTTC.

V and J are TRBV7-2 and TRBJ1-4; D remains unclear. CDR3 size: 14 residues. V lost 2 bases and J lost 10, with 14 bases in between. Germline-derived CDR1 and CDR2 are SGHTA and FQGNSA. The CDR3 bases are TGTGCCAGCAGCTTAAACCCGGAATTTTCAAAACTGTTTTTT. Protein product: CASSLNPEFSKLFF.

The chain employs TRBV12-3 or TRBV12-4 and TRBJ2-6, with 12 bases lining up with TRBD2. The V segment lost 8 bases and the J segment 3 bases; nucleotides outside the gene matches: 8. The CDR3 totals 17 residues. DNA for the CDR3: TGTGCCAGCGTACTGCTAGCGGGAGGGCTTGGGGCCAACGTCCTGACTTTC. Translation: CASVLLAGGLGANVLTF.

At least ten counts were recorded for this clonotype. The V and J genes are TRBV10-3 and TRBJ2-7; no reliable D call. V was clipped by 2 bases and J by 3 bases, with 11 bases between them. Germline-derived CDR1 and CDR2 are ENHRY and SYGVKD. The CDR3 totals 14 residues. The CDR3 DNA is TGTGCCATCAGTGAGGGTAGGGTCCTCTACGAGCAGTACTTC. Its translation is CAISEGRVLYEQYF.

The sample holds one count of this clonotype. The V call is TRBV6-2 or TRBV6-3, the J call TRBJ2-4; weak D call: TRBD1 (6 bases). The CDR3 totals 13 residues. Germline V gives CDR1 MNHEY, CDR2 SVGEGT. Trimming took 10 bases from V and 5 from J, leaving 15 bases between them. The CDR3 DNA sequence: TGTGCCACCGCGCTTGGGGGCGAAAACATTCAGTACTTC. This sequence encodes CATALGGENIQYF.

The CDR3 region has the DNA TGTGCCAGCAGTGAGCTATCCGGGACTGCCAGGGATACGCAGTATTTT. Protein: CASSELSGTARDTQYF. This sequence joins TRBV6-1 and TRBJ2-3; maybe TRBD2 (6 bases). Germline lookup yields CDR1 MNHNS and CDR2 SASEGT. There are 16 residues in the CDR3. Deletions cut 3 bases from V and 6 bases from J, with 19 bases between.

V is TRBV7-6 and J is TRBJ2-5; D may correspond to TRBD1 or TRBD2 (6 bases each). The CDR3 totals 15 residues. Germline CDR1 is SGHVS and CDR2 is FNYEAQ. V was pared by 3 bases and J by 2 bases, with 13 bases between. The CDR3 region is CASSFFGGTQETQYF. The CDR3 bases are TGTGCCAGCAGCTTCTTTGGAGGGACACAAGAGACCCAGTACTTC.

In DNA form, the CDR3 reads TGTGCCAGCAGCTTAGATCGCGGCCTCAATGAGCAGTTCTTC. The encoded protein is CASSLDRGLNEQFF. The chain links TRBV7-2 to TRBJ2-1; D not certain. The CDR3 totals 14 residues. Germline values: CDR1 SGHTA, CDR2 FQGNSA. The V and J ends lost 1 base and 6 bases respectively, with 10 bases between them.

The chain joins TRBV5-4 to TRBJ2-3; D gene uncertain. Trimming shortened V by 5 bases and J by 0 bases, and 13 bases separated the two germline ends. The CDR3 extends over 15 amino acids. Germline V gene data show CDR1 as SGHNT and CDR2 as YYREEE (reference sequence). CDR3 protein: CASSEGKTSTDTQYF. Written as DNA, the CDR3 is TGTGCCAGCAGTGAAGGGAAAACTAGCACAGATACGCAGTATTTT.

This clonotype has only a few counts. The rearrangement uses TRBV28 and TRBJ2-1; 13 nucleotides agree with TRBD2. Germline V lookup: CDR1 MDHEN, CDR2 SYDVKM. Losses at the gene ends were 8 bases for V and 7 bases for J; bases not matched to a gene: 17. The CDR3 covers 18 residues. For the CDR3, the DNA is TGTGCCAGCGGGTCACTAGCGGGGGGGCCGATTGGCCCTAATGAGCAGTTCTTC. It encodes CASGSLAGGPIGPNEQFF.